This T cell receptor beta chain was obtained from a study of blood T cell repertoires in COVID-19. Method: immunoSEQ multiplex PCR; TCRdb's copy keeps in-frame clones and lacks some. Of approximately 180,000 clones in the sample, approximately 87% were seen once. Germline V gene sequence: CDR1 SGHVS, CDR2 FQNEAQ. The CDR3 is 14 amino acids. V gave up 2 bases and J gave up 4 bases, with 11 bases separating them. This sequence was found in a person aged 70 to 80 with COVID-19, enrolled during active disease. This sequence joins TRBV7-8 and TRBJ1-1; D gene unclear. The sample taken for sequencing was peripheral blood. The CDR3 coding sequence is TGTGCCAGCAGCTTATTGTCGACTGGCACTGAAGCTTTCTTT. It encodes CASSLLSTGTEAFF.